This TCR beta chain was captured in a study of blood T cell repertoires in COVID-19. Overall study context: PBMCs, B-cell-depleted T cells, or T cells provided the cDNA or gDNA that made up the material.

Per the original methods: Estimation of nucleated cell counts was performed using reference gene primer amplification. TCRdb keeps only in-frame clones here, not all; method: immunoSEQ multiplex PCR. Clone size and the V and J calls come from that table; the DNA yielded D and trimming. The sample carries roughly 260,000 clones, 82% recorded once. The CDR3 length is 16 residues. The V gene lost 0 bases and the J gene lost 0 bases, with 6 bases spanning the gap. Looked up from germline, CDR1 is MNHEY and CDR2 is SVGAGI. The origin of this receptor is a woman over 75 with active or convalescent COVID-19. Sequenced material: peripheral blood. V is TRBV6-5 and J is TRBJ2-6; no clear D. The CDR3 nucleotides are TGTGCCAGCAGTTACTCGAGCGACTCTGGGGCCAACGTCCTGACTTTC. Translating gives CASSYSSDSGANVLTF.